The source of this T cell receptor beta chain is a study of OX40 agonist ivuxolimab in advanced cancers. For context, the study as a whole: The costimulatory receptor OX40 (CD134) was targeted by ivuxolimab, a fully human IgG2 agonistic monoclonal antibody. Patients were allowed to have had prior anti-PD-1, anti-PD-L1 or anti-CTLA-4 therapy, and 40% of the dose-escalation patients had been treated with checkpoint inhibitors. Partial responses occurred in three dose-escalation patients, of whom one had hepatocellular carcinoma and two had cutaneous melanoma. Of the 50 to 55 patients in dose escalation, around 20 had hepatocellular carcinoma, some 15 had melanoma, 9 had renal cell carcinoma and 9 had head and neck cancer. Intravenous ivuxolimab was administered to patients every 2 weeks at six dose levels: 0.01, 0.1, 0.3, 1.5, 3 and 10 mg/kg. The purpose of peripheral TCRbeta sequencing was to test whether ivuxolimab changed TCR sequence diversity and led to clonal T-cell expansion. The monotherapy dose-escalation portion (N ≈ 50 patients) of the phase I ivuxolimab trial is reported in the paper. In the dose-escalation cohort, 82.7% of patients were male, and the mean age was approximately 60 years with a range of roughly 23 to 79.

Patients with a history of autoimmune disease or receiving systemic immunosuppression were excluded from the trial. In every dose cohort, peripheral blood was drawn for TCR sequencing at baseline, cycle 4 day 1, and cycle 7 day 1. Samples were obtained from an open-label, multicenter, first-in-human phase I dose-escalation trial of ivuxolimab. Adults with locally advanced or metastatic head and neck squamous cell, hepatocellular, melanoma or renal cell carcinoma were enrolled in the trial. Before TCR sequencing, CD4+ and CD8+ T cells were separately sorted from peripheral blood. A note on this clone: It has no known antigen specificity. Per-nucleotide qualities are absent, and no much larger clonotype sits a single base away.

To sequence the TCRbeta CDR3 region, genomic DNA was isolated from the sorted cells. TCRbeta CDR3 regions were sequenced using the immunoSEQ Assay. Not all clones reach the TCRdb copy of this immuneACCESS table, which keeps in-frame sequences only. Checked studies attribute under half of the gap to unresolved V genes and leave the rest unexplained. The sample table contains about 98,000 clones; only one count was recorded for around 88% of them. 0.4% to 0.65% of the sample belongs to the ten largest clones. Study-wide findings and limitations: At doses from 0.1 to 3.0 mg/kg, clonal expansion was seen in both CD4+ and CD8+ blood T cells between baseline and week 6. Low levels of normalized T-cell clonal expansion were also seen in some patients who did not respond. On average, CD8+ T cells showed more expanded clones than CD4+ T cells after ivuxolimab. In the 0.1-3.0 mg/kg groups, partial responders had among the lowest normalized peripheral clonal expansion, particularly in CD8+ T cells. Antigen specificity was not determined for the clonally expanded peripheral T cells.

The input for sequencing was CD4+ or CD8+ T cells sorted from blood, taken in a trial of the OX40 agonist ivuxolimab. The sequence derives from an adult with an advanced solid tumor such as melanoma, head and neck, liver or kidney cancer.

For the CDR3, the sequence is CASSPGGAMNTEAFF. The nucleotide sequence reads TGTGCCAGCAGCCCCGGCGGGGCGATGAACACTGAAGCTTTCTTT. The chain is assembled from TRBV11-3 and TRBJ1-1; perhaps TRBD1 is the D gene, with 5 bases matching. Measured from the cysteine to the phenylalanine, the CDR3 is 15 residues long. Only the CDR3 part of the read is kept: 45 bases, read in frame from the first base. The germline V gene yields SGHNT for CDR1 and YENEEA for CDR2. The germline ends are 13 bases apart after V is trimmed by 5 bases and J by 0 bases.